This passage covers 12 T cell receptor beta chains from one sample sequenced in a study of blood T cell repertoires in COVID-19. Profiled with immunoSEQ multiplex PCR; TCRdb holds only in-frame clones, not every one. The sample has around 89,000 clones, about 91% seen once. Specimen: peripheral blood. The receptors were gathered from a man in his sixties with acute or convalescent COVID-19.

V and J are TRBV2 and TRBJ1-4; maybe TRBD1 (5 bases). The CDR3 consists of 14 residues. Looked up from germline, CDR1 is SNHLY and CDR2 is FYNNEI. Trimming pared 8 bases from V and 6 bases from J, leaving 16 bases between. For the CDR3, the DNA is TGTGCCAGCGGACAATCCGGTAGAGATGAAAAACTGTTTTTT. This sequence encodes CASGQSGRDEKLFF.

This chain joins TRBV5-1 and TRBJ2-2; D possibly corresponds to TRBD2 (5 bases). Trimming pared 4 bases from V and 6 bases from J, leaving 13 bases between. Germline V CDR1 and CDR2: SGHRS, YFSETQ. The CDR3 is 14 residues long. This chain's CDR3 is CASSGPGSPGELFF. For the CDR3, the DNA is TGCGCCAGCAGCGGTCCGGGATCCCCCGGGGAGCTGTTTTTT.

This chain links TRBV7-8 with TRBJ2-7; 8 positions match TRBD1. Germline assignment: CDR1 SGHVS and CDR2 FQNEAQ. CDR3 length: 14 residues. V was pared by 4 bases and J by 2 bases, with 4 bases of the junction left unmatched. The CDR3: CASSWDRQTYEQYF. As DNA, the CDR3 is TGTGCCAGCAGCTGGGACAGGCAAACCTACGAGCAGTACTTC.

The chain employs TRBV5-1 and TRBJ1-1; 10 nucleotides line up with TRBD1. CDR1 is SGHRS, CDR2 YFSETQ, per germline. V lost 2 bases and J lost 6; bases outside the gene matches: 4. The CDR3 consists of 14 residues. CDR3 residues: CASSLDRGLAEAFF. The CDR3 region has the DNA TGCGCCAGCAGCTTAGACAGGGGGCTGGCTGAAGCTTTCTTT.

V gene TRBV3-1 (or the pseudogene TRBV3-2) combines with J gene TRBJ2-7; D might be TRBD1 (6 bases). CDR1 and CDR2 (germline): LGHDT, YNNKEL (reference sequence). Trimming shortened V by 6 bases and J by 2 bases, and 14 bases separated the two germline ends. The length of the CDR3 is 14 residues. The CDR3 is CASSYRDQPYEQYF. The CDR3 DNA reads TGTGCCAGCAGTTACAGGGACCAACCCTACGAGCAGTACTTC.

This clone has a single count. CDR3 sequence reads: CAISESTSQPQHF. In DNA form, the CDR3 reads TGTGCCATCAGTGAGTCGACAAGTCAGCCCCAGCATTTT. The chain carries TRBV10-3 and TRBJ1-5; D is undetermined. The CDR3 is 13 residues long. Germline V gives CDR1 ENHRY, CDR2 SYGVKD. Deletions cut 0 bases from V and 6 bases from J, with 6 bases between.

This chain connects TRBV5-4 to TRBJ2-2; possible D gene TRBD2, 5 bases. The CDR3 totals 16 residues. Germline assignment: CDR1 SGHNT and CDR2 YYREEE (reference sequence). The V end was cut by 5 bases, the J end by 4 bases, with 18 bases between. The CDR3 nucleotides read TGTGCCAGCAGTTTATTACCGGGAATCTCCACCGGGGAGCTGTTTTTT. Translated: CASSLLPGISTGELFF.

J is TRBJ2-7 and V is TRBV10-3; tentative D call: TRBD1 (5 bases). The V gene's germline CDR1 is ENHRY and CDR2 SYGVKD. V lost 6 bases and J lost 6, with 9 bases in between. This CDR3 spans 11 amino acids. In DNA, the CDR3 is TGTGCCATCAGGACAGTGAGCGAGCAGTACTTC. This gives the protein CAIRTVSEQYF.

The chain carries TRBV5-1 and TRBJ2-1; 7 positions match TRBD2. V trimming: 7 bases; J trimming: 6 bases; junction bases outside the gene matches: 4. The CDR3 consists of 12 residues. The germline V gene encodes CDR1 SGHRS and CDR2 YFSETQ. CDR3 DNA sequence: TGCGCCAGCTGGGAGGGTGGCAATGAGCAGTTCTTC. It yields the protein CASWEGGNEQFF.

The chain joins TRBV11-2 to TRBJ2-7, with D possibly being TRBD2 (5 bases). Trimming took off 1 base at V and 6 bases at J, with 16 bases between the two ends. The CDR3 contains 15 residues. Germline values: CDR1 SGHAT, CDR2 FQNNGV. CDR3 nucleotides: TGTGCCAGCAGCTTAGGGCCCGCGACTGGGAGCGAGCAGTACTTC. Its translation: CASSLGPATGSEQYF.

V and J are TRBV6-1 and TRBJ2-3; 9 bases agree with TRBD2. The CDR3 consists of 15 residues. The germline V gene has CDR1 MNHNS and CDR2 SASEGT. V lost 2 bases to trimming and J lost 2 bases; unmatched junction nucleotides: 2. The CDR3 is CASSELAGATDTQYF. CDR3 bases: TGTGCCAGCAGTGAATTAGCGGGGGCCACAGATACGCAGTATTTT.

The CDR3 region is CASGLVPGVVAGAVSTDTQYF. Written as DNA, the CDR3 is TGTGCTAGTGGTTTGGTACCGGGCGTGGTAGCGGGAGCCGTTAGCACAGATACGCAGTATTTT. The chain joins TRBV12-5 to TRBJ2-3; TRBD2 aligns across 9 bases. The CDR3 covers 21 residues. The V gene's germline CDR1 is LGHNT and CDR2 FRNRAP. With 0 bases clipped from V and 0 bases from J, the junction kept 16 bases outside the gene matches.